The following is a TCR beta chain sequence with its context. CDR1 MDHEN and CDR2 SYDVKM come from the germline V gene. V was clipped by 3 bases and J by 3 bases, with 9 bases between them. The CDR3 length is 14 residues. The entry originates in a study of T cell clones after liver transplantation. Study-level background: Post-transplant blood was tracked for graft-donor-reactive T cell clones identified in a pre-transplant mixed lymphocyte reaction. Subjects received no induction therapy and standard immunosuppression until randomization at 12-24 months post-transplant. Samples came pre-transplant, pre-randomization before withdrawal, and post-randomization after withdrawal ended.

Assay used: immunoSEQ multiplex PCR; TCRdb lists only in-frame clones, some missing. The sample holds under 20,000 clones; 75% to 90% are singletons and the top ten take 10% to 15%. This clonotype was obtained from a human patient who received a liver transplant. The graft donor may account for some of the T cells. Sequenced here: CD8+ T cells from blood, sampled approximately 3.5 years after liver transplant. The chain couples TRBV28 to TRBJ1-5; D gene ambiguous. The CDR3 loop reads CASSFRAFNQPQHF. CDR3 coding DNA: TGTGCCAGCAGTTTTAGGGCCTTCAATCAGCCCCAGCATTTT.